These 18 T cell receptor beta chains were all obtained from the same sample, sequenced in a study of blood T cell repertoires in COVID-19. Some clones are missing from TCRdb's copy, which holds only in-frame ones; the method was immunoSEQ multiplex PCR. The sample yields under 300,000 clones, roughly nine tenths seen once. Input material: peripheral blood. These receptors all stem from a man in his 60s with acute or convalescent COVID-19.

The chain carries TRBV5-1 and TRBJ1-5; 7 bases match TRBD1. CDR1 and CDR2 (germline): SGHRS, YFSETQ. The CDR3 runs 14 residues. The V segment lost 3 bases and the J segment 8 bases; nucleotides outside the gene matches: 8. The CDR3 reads CASSWGNTGEPQHF. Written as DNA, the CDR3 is TGCGCCAGCAGCTGGGGAAACACAGGGGAGCCCCAGCATTTT.

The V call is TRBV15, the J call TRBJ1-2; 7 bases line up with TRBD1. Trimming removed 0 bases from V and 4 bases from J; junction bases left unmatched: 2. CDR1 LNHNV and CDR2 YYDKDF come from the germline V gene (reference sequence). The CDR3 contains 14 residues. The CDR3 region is CATSREGGGYGYTF. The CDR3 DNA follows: TGTGCCACCAGCAGAGAAGGGGGCGGCTATGGCTACACCTTC.

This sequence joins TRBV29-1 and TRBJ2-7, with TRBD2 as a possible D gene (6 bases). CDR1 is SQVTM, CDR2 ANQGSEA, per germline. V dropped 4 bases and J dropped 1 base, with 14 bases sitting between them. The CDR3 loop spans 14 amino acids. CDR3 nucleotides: TGCAGCGTTGTAACGGGGGACGGATCCTACGAGCAGTACTTC. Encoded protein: CSVVTGDGSYEQYF.

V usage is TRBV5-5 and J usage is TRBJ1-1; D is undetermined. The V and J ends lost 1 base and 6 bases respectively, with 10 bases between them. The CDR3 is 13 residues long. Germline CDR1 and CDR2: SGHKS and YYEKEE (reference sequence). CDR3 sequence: CASSLWPTAEAFF. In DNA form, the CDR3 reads TGTGCCAGCAGCTTGTGGCCTACAGCTGAAGCTTTCTTT.

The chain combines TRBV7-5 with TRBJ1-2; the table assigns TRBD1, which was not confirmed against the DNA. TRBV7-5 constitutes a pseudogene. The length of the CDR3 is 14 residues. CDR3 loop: CARSTDRGFYGYTF. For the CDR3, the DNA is TGTGCCAGAAGCACAGACAGGGGTTTCTATGGCTACACCTTC.

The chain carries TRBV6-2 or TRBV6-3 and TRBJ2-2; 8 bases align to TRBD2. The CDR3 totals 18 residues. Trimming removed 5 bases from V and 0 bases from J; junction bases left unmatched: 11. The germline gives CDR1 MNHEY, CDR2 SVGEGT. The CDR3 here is CASSTGGAKTPNTGELFF. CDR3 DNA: TGTGCCAGCAGTACGGGGGGGGCCAAAACCCCGAACACCGGGGAGCTGTTTTTT.

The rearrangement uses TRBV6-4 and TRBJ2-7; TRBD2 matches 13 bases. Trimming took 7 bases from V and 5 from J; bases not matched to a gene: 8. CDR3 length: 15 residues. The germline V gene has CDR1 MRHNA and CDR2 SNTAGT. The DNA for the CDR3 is TGTGCCAGCACCCGAGCGGGACTAGCGGGAAACGAGCAGTACTTC. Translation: CASTRAGLAGNEQYF.

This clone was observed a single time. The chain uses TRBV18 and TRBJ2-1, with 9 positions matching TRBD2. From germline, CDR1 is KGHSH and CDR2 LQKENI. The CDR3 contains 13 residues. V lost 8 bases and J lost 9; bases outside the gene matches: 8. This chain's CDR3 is CASQPAREGEQFF. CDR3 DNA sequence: TGTGCCAGCCAACCAGCGCGGGAGGGTGAGCAGTTCTTC. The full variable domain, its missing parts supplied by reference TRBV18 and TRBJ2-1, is NAGVMQNPRHLVRRRGQEARLRCSPMKGHSHVYWYRQLPEEGLKFMVYLQKENIIDESGMPKERFSAEFPKEGPSILRIQQVVRGDSAAYFCASQPAREGEQFFGPGTRLTVL.

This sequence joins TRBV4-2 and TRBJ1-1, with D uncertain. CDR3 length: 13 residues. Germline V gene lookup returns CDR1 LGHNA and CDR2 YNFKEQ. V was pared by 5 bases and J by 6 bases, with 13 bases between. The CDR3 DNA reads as TGTGCCAGCAGCGAGCCCGGGGTCGCTGAAGCTTTCTTT. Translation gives CASSEPGVAEAFF.

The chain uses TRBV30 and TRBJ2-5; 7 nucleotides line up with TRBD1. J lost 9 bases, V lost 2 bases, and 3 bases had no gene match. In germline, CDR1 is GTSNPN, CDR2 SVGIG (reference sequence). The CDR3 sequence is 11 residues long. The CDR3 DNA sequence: TGTGCCTGGAGTCCGACAGGGCCCCAGTACTTC. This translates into CAWSPTGPQYF.

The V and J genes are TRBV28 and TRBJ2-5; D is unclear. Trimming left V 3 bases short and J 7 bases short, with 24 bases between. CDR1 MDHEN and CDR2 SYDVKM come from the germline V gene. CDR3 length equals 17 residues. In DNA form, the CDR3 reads TGTGCCAGCAGTTTTGCCTGGCCGAGTCCCACAGCAGGGACCCAGTACTTC. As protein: CASSFAWPSPTAGTQYF.

CDR3 in amino acids: CASSHAGAGYEQYF. In DNA, the CDR3 is TGTGCCAGCAGCCATGCGGGGGCAGGGTACGAGCAGTACTTC. The chain has TRBV5-4 and TRBJ2-7; tentatively, D is TRBD2 (7 bases). Germline V gene lookup returns CDR1 SGHNT and CDR2 YYREEE (reference sequence). V was clipped by 4 bases and J by 4 bases, with 15 bases between them. The CDR3 is made up of 14 amino acids. The entire variable domain, with the rest obtained from reference TRBV5-4 and TRBJ2-7, is as follows: ETGVTQSPTHLIKTRGQQVTLRCSSQSGHNTVSWYQQALGQGPQFIFQYYREEENGRGNFPPRFSGLQFPNYSSELNVNALELDDSALYLCASSHAGAGYEQYFGPGTRLTVT.

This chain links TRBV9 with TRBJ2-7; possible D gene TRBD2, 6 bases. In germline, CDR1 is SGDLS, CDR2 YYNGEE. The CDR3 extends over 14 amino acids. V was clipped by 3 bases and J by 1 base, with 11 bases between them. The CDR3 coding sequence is TGTGCCAGCAGCGAGGGACTTGCATCCTACGAGCAGTACTTC. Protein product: CASSEGLASYEQYF.

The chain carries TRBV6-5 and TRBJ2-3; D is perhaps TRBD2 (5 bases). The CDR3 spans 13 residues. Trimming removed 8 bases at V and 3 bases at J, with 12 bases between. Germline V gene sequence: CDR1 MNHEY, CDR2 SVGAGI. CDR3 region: CASWRVGTDTQYF. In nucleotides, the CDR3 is TGTGCCAGCTGGCGGGTGGGGACAGATACGCAGTATTTT.

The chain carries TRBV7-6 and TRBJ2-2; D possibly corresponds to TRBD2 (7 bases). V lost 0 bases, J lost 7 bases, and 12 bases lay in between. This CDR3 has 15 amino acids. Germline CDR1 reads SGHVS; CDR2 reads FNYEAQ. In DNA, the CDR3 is TGTGCCAGCAGCTTAGCGGGGGGGCTTGGCGGGGAGCTGTTTTTT. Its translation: CASSLAGGLGGELFF. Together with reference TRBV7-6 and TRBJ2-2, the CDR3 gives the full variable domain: GAGVSQSPRYKVTKRGQDVALRCDPISGHVSLYWYRQALGQGPEFLTYFNYEAQQDKSGLPNDRFSAERPEGSISTLTIQRTEQRDSAMYRCASSLAGGLGGELFFGEGSRLTVL.

The CDR3 loop reads CASSWQGARYEQYF. DNA for the CDR3: TGTGCCAGCAGTTGGCAGGGGGCCCGCTACGAGCAGTACTTC. This chain connects TRBV6-5 to TRBJ2-7, with 8 bases aligning to TRBD1. This CDR3 comprises 14 residues. V lost 4 bases and J lost 3; bases outside the gene matches: 5. CDR1 and CDR2 (germline): MNHEY, SVGAGI.

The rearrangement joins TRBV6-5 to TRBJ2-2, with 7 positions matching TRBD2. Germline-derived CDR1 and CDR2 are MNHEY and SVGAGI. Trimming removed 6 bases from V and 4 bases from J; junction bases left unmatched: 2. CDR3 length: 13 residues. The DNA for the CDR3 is TGTGCCAGCAGCCGCGGGGGCACCGGGGAGCTGTTTTTT. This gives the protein CASSRGGTGELFF.

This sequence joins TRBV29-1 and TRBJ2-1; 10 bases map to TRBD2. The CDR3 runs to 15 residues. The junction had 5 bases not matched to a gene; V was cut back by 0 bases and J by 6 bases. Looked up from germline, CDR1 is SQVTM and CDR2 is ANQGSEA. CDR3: CSVEDLAGDFNEQFF. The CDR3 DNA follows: TGCAGCGTTGAAGATCTAGCGGGAGACTTCAATGAGCAGTTCTTC.